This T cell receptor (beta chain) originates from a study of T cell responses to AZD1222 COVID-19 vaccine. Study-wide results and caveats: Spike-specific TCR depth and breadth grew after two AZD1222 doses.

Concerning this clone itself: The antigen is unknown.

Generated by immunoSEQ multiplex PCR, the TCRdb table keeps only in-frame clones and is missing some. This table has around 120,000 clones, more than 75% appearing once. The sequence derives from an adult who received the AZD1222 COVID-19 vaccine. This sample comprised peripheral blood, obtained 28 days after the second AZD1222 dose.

The CDR3 DNA is TGTGCCAGCACCTCCCTTACGGCCACAGATACGCAGTATTTT. This sequence encodes CASTSLTATDTQYF. The chain joins TRBV6-5 to TRBJ2-3, with D uncertain. V was shortened by 7 bases and J by 2 bases, with 13 bases between the two germline ends. CDR1 and CDR2 from the germline V gene are MNHEY and SVGAGI. CDR3 size: 14 residues.